This T cell receptor beta chain was obtained from a study of kidney transplant recipient with SARS-CoV-2 infection (dated by TCRdb to the early 2020s). Sequenced on an Illumina MiSeq. Profiling of the peripheral T cell repertoire targeted human TCRbeta genes. The study's own analysis went as follows. To account for variability over time, differences in clonotype abundance were tested using beta-binomial modelling. Expanded clonotypes were screened against the ImmuneCODE reference database of SARS-CoV-2-associated TCRs and were mapped to viral genome regions. Additional analyses of the repertoire looked at TRBV gene usage, CDR3 length, CDR3 amino acid overlap between time points, clonotype abundance distributions and Jaccard similarity. In-frame beta chains were kept once TCRdb had trimmed the public reads at Q25 with fastp and called clones with MiXCR. Every distinct CDR3 protein forms one entry, paired with its most common genes and DNA. TCRdb's processing, not the authors' own work, is the source of the V and J calls. The sample profile shows under 300,000 distinct CDR3 sequences; 25% to 35% of them were found once. About 7% of the sample is taken by the ten largest.

Reading the label with the study, this specimen's time point is: pre-pandemic baseline sample and day 111 after first positive SARS-CoV-2 test. This clonotype showed up many times. It has no known antigen specificity. Base qualities were left out, and no much larger clone turns up one base away. V is pruned by 6 bases and J by 7 bases, leaving 16 bases of the junction without a gene match. The cysteine opens and the phenylalanine closes a CDR3 of 18 amino acids. The read is trimmed to its CDR3 DNA, 54 bases read in frame from base 1. Sequencing was performed on a blood sample, taken at baseline and on approximately day 120 from a kidney transplant recipient. The origin of this receptor is a young adult male patient who had COVID-19 and was a kidney transplant recipient. After a transplant, some T cells may be of graft donor origin. The sequence is built from TRBV12-3 or TRBV12-4 and TRBJ1-6; 9 nucleotides in the junction match TRBD1. The CDR3 reads CASRGGQGKPIINSPLHF. The nucleotide sequence reads TGTGCCAGCAGGGGAGGACAGGGGAAACCTATTATAAATTCACCCCTCCACTTT.